This T cell receptor (beta chain) comes out of a study of CD8 T cells in Susac syndrome. The RNA, roughly 0.45 to 1 ug, was put through reverse transcription using random hexamers. TCRdb ran MiXCR on the immunoSEQ multiplex PCR reads and lists one entry per CDR3 protein. The sample comprises roughly 170,000 distinct CDR3 sequences, under 95% of which are singletons, and roughly 0.094% rests with the top ten. The trim removed 4 bases at V and 4 bases at J, leaving 5 bases unmatched. The CDR3 runs to 15 residues. Germline lookup yields CDR1 SGHRS and CDR2 YFSETQ. The V gene is TRBV5-1, the J gene TRBJ1-4, with 9 bases lining up with TRBD1. This clonotype originated in a human donor with multiple sclerosis. Sequencing was done on a sample of CD4+ T cells from PBMCs. This CDR3 is CASSTGQGINEKLFF. The CDR3 nucleotides read TGCGCCAGCAGCACGGGACAGGGTATTAATGAAAAACTGTTTTTT.